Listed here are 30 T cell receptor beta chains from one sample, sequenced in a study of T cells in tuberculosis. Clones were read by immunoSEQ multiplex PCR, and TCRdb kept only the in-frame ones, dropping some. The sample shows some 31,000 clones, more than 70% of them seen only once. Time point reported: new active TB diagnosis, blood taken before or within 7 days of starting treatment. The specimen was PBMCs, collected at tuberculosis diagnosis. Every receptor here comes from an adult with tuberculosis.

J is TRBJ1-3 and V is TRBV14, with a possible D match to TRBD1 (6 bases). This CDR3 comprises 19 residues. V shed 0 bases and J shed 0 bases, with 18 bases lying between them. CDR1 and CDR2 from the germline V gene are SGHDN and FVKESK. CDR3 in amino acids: CASSQDGGTSPSSGNTIYF. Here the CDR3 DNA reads TGTGCCAGCAGCCAAGATGGGGGCACCTCCCCGAGCTCTGGAAACACCATATATTTT. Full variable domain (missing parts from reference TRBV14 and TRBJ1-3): EAGVTQFPSHSVIEKGQTVTLRCDPISGHDNLYWYRRVMGKEIKFLLHFVKESKQDESGMPNNRFLAERTGGTYSTLKVQPAELEDSGVYFCASSQDGGTSPSSGNTIYFGEGSWLTVV.

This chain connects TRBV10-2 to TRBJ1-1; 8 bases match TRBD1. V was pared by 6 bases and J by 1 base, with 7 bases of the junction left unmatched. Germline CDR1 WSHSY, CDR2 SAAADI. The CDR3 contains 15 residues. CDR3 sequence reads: CASRDREETNTEAFF. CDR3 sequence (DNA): TGCGCCAGCAGGGACAGGGAGGAGACGAACACTGAAGCTTTCTTT.

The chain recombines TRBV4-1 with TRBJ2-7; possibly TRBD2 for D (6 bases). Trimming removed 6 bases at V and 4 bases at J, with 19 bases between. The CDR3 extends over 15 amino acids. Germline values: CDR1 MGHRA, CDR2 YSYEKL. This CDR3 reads CASRQSFSGEYEQYF. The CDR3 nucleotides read TGCGCCAGCAGACAATCATTCTCGGGAGAGTACGAGCAGTACTTC.

The CDR3 region is CASSIELAGGRTDTQYF. DNA for the CDR3: TGTGCCAGTAGTATTGAGCTAGCGGGGGGCCGCACAGATACGCAGTATTTT. The chain combines TRBV19 with TRBJ2-3; 11 positions agree with TRBD2. CDR3 length: 17 residues. Unmatched junction bases numbered 6, after V lost 3 bases and J lost 1 base. Germline V gives CDR1 LNHDA, CDR2 SQIVND (reference sequence).

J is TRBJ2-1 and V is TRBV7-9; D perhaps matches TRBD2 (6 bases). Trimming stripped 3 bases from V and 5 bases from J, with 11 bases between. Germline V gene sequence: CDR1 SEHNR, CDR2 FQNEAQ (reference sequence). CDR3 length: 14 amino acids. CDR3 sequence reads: CASSLGGIDNEQFF. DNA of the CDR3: TGTGCCAGCAGCTTGGGCGGGATTGACAATGAGCAGTTCTTC.

CDR3 sequence: CASSVASGHFSSYNEQFF. DNA for the CDR3: TGTGCCAGCAGCGTGGCTAGCGGGCATTTTAGCTCCTACAATGAGCAGTTCTTC. The chain couples TRBV9 to TRBJ2-1, with 8 bases fitting TRBD2. This CDR3 is built from 18 residues. Germline V gives CDR1 SGDLS, CDR2 YYNGEE. V trimming: 2 bases; J trimming: 0 bases; junction bases outside the gene matches: 10.

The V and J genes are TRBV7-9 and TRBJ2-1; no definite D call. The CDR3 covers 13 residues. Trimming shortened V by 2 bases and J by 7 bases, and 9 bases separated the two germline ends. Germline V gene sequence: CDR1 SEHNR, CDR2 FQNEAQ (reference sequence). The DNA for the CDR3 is TGTGCCAGCAGCTTATCAGGAACGAATGAGCAGTTCTTC. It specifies CASSLSGTNEQFF.

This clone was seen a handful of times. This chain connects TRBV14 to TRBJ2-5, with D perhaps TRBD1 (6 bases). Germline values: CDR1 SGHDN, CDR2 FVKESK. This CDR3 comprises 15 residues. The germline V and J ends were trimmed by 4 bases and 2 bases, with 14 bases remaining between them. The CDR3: CASSPGTLQQETQYF. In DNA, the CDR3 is TGTGCCAGCAGCCCTGGGACATTACAACAAGAGACCCAGTACTTC.

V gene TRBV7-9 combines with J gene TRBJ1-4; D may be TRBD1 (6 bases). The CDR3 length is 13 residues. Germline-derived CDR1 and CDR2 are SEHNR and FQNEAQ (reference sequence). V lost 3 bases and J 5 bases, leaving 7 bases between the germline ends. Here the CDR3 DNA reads TGTGCCAGCAGCTTCGGACAGAATGAAAAACTGTTTTTT. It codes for CASSFGQNEKLFF.

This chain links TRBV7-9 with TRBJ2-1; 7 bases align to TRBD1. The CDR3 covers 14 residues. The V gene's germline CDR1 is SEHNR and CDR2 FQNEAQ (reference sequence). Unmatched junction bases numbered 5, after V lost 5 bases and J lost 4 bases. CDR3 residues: CASSRDRVYNEQFF. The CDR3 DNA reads TGTGCCAGCAGCCGTGACAGGGTTTACAATGAGCAGTTCTTC.

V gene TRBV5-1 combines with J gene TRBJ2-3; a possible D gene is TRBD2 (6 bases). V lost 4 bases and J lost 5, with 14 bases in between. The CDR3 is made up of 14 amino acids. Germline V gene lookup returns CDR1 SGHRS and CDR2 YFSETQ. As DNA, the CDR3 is TGCGCCAGCAGCATAGGAGGGTTAGGAGATACGCAGTATTTT. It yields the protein CASSIGGLGDTQYF.

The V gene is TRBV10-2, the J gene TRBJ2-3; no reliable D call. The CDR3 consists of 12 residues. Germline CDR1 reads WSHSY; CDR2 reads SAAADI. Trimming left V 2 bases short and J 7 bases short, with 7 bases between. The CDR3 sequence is CASSENSNTQYF. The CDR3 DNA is TGCGCCAGCAGTGAGAATTCTAATACGCAGTATTTT.

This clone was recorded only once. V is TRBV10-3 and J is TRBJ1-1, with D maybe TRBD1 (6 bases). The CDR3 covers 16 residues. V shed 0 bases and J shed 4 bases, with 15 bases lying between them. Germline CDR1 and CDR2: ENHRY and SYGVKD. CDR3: CAISESIGTLGTEAFF. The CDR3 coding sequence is TGTGCCATCAGTGAGTCGATTGGGACACTGGGCACTGAAGCTTTCTTT.

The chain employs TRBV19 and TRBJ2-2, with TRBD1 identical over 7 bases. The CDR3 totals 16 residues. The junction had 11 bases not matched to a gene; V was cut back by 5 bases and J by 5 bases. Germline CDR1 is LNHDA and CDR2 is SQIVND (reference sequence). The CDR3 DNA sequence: TGTGCCAGTAGTCGACAGGGCTCAACCCCTACCGGGGAGCTGTTTTTT. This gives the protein CASSRQGSTPTGELFF.

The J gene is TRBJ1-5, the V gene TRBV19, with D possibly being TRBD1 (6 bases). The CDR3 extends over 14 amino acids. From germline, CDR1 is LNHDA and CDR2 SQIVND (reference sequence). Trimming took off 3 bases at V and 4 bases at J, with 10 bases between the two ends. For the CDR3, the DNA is TGTGCCAGTAGTATTGGACAGAGGAATCAGCCCCAGCATTTT. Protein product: CASSIGQRNQPQHF. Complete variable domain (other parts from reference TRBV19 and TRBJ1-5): DGGITQSPKYLFRKEGQNVTLSCEQNLNHDAMYWYRQDPGQGLRLIYYSQIVNDFQKGDIAEGYSVSREKKESFPLTVTSAQKNPTAFYLCASSIGQRNQPQHFGDGTRLSIL.

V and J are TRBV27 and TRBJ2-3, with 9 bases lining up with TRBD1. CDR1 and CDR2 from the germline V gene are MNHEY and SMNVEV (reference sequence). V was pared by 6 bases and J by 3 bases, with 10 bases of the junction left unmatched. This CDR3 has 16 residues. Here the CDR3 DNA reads TGTGCCAGCAGCACGAACCGGGACAGGGATACAGATACGCAGTATTTT. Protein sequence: CASSTNRDRDTDTQYF.

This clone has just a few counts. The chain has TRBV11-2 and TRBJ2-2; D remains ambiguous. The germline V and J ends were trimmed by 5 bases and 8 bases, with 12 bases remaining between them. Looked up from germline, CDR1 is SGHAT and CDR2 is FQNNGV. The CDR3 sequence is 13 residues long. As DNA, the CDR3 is TGTGCCAGCAGCCCGAACTACGTTGGGGAGCTGTTTTTT. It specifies CASSPNYVGELFF.

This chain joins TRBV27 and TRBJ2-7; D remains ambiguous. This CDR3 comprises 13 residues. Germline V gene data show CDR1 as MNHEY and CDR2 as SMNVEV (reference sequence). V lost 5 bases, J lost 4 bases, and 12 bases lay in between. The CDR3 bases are TGTGCCAGCAGTCCCCTACGGAGTTACGAGCAGTACTTC. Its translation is CASSPLRSYEQYF.

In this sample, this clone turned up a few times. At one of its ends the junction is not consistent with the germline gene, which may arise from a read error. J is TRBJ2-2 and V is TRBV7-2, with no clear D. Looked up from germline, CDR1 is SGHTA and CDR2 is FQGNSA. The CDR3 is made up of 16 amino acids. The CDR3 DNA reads TGTGCCAGCACCTTAGGGTCTGTGGCGGTTACCGGGGAGCTGTTTTTT. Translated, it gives CASTLGSVAVTGELFF.

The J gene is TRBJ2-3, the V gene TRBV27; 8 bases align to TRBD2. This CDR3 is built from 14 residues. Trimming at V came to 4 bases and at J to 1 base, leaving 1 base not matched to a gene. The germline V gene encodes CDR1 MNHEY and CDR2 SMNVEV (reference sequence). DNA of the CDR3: TGTGCCAGCAGTTGGGGACTAGGCACAGATACGCAGTATTTT. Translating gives CASSWGLGTDTQYF.

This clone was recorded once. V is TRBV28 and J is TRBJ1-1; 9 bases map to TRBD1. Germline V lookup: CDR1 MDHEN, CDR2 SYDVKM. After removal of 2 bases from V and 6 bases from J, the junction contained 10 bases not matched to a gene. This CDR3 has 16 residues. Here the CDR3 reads CASSLEGQGKGAEAFF. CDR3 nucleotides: TGTGCCAGCAGTTTAGAGGGACAGGGAAAAGGTGCTGAAGCTTTCTTT.

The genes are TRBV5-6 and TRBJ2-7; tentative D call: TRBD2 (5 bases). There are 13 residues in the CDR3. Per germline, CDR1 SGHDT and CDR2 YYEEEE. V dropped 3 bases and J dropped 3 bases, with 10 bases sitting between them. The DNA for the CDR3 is TGTGCCAGCAGCTCCCCGGACTTCTACGAGCAGTACTTC. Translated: CASSSPDFYEQYF.

CDR3 amino acids: CASSGTGGSYGYTF. The DNA for the CDR3 is TGCGCCAGCAGCGGGACAGGGGGAAGCTATGGCTACACCTTC. The chain combines TRBV4-1 with TRBJ1-2; 11 nucleotides agree with TRBD1. The CDR3 extends over 14 amino acids. Per the germline V gene, CDR1 is MGHRA and CDR2 is YSYEKL. J lost 4 bases, V lost 5 bases, and 3 bases had no gene match.

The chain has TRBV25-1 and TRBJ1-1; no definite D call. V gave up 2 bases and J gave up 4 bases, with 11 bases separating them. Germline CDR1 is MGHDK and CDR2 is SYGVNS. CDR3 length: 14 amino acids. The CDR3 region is CASSEGFPSTEAFF. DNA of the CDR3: TGTGCCAGCAGTGAAGGTTTTCCGAGCACTGAAGCTTTCTTT.

CDR3 nucleotide sequence: TGTGCCAGCAGCCTTTTGGACAGAAATAGCAATCAGCCCCAGCATTTT. Translation: CASSLLDRNSNQPQHF. The chain links TRBV7-8 to TRBJ1-5; D might be TRBD1 (6 bases). V was shortened by 5 bases and J by 0 bases, with 14 bases between the two germline ends. The CDR3 extends over 16 amino acids. Germline assignment: CDR1 SGHVS and CDR2 FQNEAQ.

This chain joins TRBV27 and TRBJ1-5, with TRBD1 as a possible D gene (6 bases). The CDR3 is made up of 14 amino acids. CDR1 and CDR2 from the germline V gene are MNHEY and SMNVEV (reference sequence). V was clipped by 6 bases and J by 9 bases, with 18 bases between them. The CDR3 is CASSNGTPRGPQHF. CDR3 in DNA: TGTGCCAGCAGCAACGGGACACCCAGGGGGCCCCAGCATTTT.

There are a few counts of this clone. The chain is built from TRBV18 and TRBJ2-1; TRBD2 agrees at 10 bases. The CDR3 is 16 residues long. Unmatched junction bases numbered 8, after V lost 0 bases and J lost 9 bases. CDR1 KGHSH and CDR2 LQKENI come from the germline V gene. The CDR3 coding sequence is TGTGCCAGCTCACCACCGCTAGCGGGGGCACGAGGTGAGCAGTTCTTC. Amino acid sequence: CASSPPLAGARGEQFF. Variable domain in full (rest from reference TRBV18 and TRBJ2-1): NAGVMQNPRHLVRRRGQEARLRCSPMKGHSHVYWYRQLPEEGLKFMVYLQKENIIDESGMPKERFSAEFPKEGPSILRIQQVVRGDSAAYFCASSPPLAGARGEQFFGPGTRLTVL.

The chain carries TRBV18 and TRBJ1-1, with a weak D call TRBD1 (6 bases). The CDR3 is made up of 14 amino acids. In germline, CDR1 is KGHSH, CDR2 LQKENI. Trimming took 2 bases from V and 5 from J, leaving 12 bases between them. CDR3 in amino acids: CASSPKEQGTEAFF. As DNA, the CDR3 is TGTGCCAGCTCACCAAAAGAACAGGGTACTGAAGCTTTCTTT.

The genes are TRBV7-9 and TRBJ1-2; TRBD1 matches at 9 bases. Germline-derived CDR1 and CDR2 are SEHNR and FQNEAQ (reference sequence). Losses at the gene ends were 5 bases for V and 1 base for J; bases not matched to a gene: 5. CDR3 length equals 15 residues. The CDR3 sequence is CASSEWDRDNYGYTF. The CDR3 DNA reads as TGTGCCAGCAGCGAATGGGACAGGGATAACTATGGCTACACCTTC.

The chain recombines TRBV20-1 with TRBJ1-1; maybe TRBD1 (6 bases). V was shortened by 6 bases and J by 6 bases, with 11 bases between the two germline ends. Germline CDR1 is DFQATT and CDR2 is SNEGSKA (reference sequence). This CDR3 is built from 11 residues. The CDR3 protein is CSALQGAEAFF. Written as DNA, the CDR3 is TGCAGTGCACTACAGGGCGCTGAAGCTTTCTTT.